The T cell receptor beta chain under discussion was sequenced for a study of PD-1 blockade in classical Hodgkin lymphoma. Background on the study: With a 2-week interval, patients received intravenous nivolumab at 3 mg/kg.

Study outcomes and limitations: By C4D1, diversity of CD4+ TCRs had risen significantly, whereas that of CD8+ TCRs had not. At baseline, newly diagnosed patients reportedly showed less TCR diversity than healthy donors.

Turning to this clone: No antigen is known for it.

Germline trimming cut 4 bases from V and 2 bases from J; bases unmatched to any gene: 7. This CDR3 region has 15 residues. Germline values: CDR1 MGHDK, CDR2 SYGVNS. The repertoire was sequenced with immunoSEQ multiplex PCR; TCRdb's copy has only in-frame clones and lacks some. The table records 80,000 to 100,000 clones, over 85% of them present only once. Every single patient, without exception, relapsed after autologous stem cell transplantation, and brentuximab vedotin exposure varied. Each best response was a complete response, a partial response or progressive disease. The clonotype comes from a human donor with classical Hodgkin lymphoma. The chain couples TRBV25-1 to TRBJ1-1, with 7 bases that match TRBD1. The specimen was peripheral blood mononuclear cells (PBMCs), collected at baseline. CDR3 region: CASSASGTVNTEAFF. CDR3 coding DNA: TGTGCCAGCAGTGCCTCCGGGACAGTTAACACTGAAGCTTTCTTT.